The 14 T cell receptor beta chains in this list originate from one sample, sequenced in a study of shared T cell receptors in the human thymus. Repertoires were generated with immunoSEQ multiplex PCR, while TCRdb's copy carries only in-frame clones and drops some. This sample has roughly 700,000 clones, with roughly 90% found just once. The data were also submitted as part of a second study, on human thymus T cells.

What was sequenced was thymocytes. The source is a boy younger than two with a congenital heart defect.

J is TRBJ2-7 and V is TRBV11-2; 10 bases align to TRBD2. V lost 1 base and J lost 5; bases outside the gene matches: 14. Germline V gene lookup returns CDR1 SGHAT and CDR2 FQNNGV. The CDR3 is 18 residues long. The CDR3 loop is CASSLAEREGFAPDEQYF. The CDR3, as DNA: TGTGCCAGCAGCTTAGCAGAGCGGGAGGGCTTCGCTCCCGACGAGCAGTACTTC.

The chain couples TRBV4-1 to TRBJ2-7, with TRBD2 matching 8 bases. Germline assignment: CDR1 MGHRA and CDR2 YSYEKL. The CDR3 spans 18 residues. The V segment lost 2 bases and the J segment 4 bases; nucleotides outside the gene matches: 16. The CDR3 region has the DNA TGCGCCAGCAGCCAACGCGCCGGGGCGGGAGGCCTGAGGTACGAGCAGTACTTC. Translation: CASSQRAGAGGLRYEQYF.

J is TRBJ1-3 and V is TRBV2; 8 positions match TRBD1. CDR3 size: 17 residues. The V and J ends lost 0 bases and 0 bases, in that order; junction bases with no gene match: 4. Germline lookup yields CDR1 SNHLY and CDR2 FYNNEI. CDR3 nucleotide sequence: TGTGCCAGCAGTGAAGCCGGGGACAGGTTCTCTGGAAACACCATATATTTT. Amino acid sequence: CASSEAGDRFSGNTIYF.

V usage is TRBV29-1 and J usage is TRBJ2-1; TRBD2 matches at 8 bases. This CDR3 comprises 16 residues. J lost 2 bases, V lost 1 base, and 7 bases had no gene match. Germline V lookup: CDR1 SQVTM, CDR2 ANQGSEA. This CDR3 reads CSVEVKLADAYNEQFF. The CDR3 region has the DNA TGCAGCGTTGAAGTTAAACTAGCGGACGCCTACAATGAGCAGTTCTTC.

The rearrangement uses TRBV10-3 and TRBJ2-3; possible D gene TRBD1, 6 bases. V lost 10 bases to trimming and J lost 8 bases, with 22 bases between them. The CDR3 has 14 amino acids. Germline V lookup: CDR1 ENHRY, CDR2 SYGVKD. CDR3 in DNA: TGTGCCACCTCCCGGGACACCCCACGCTGTACGCAGTATTTT. Residues: CATSRDTPRCTQYF.

V usage is TRBV4-2 and J usage is TRBJ2-7; 9 bases are a match to TRBD2. Trimming took 0 bases from V and 7 from J; bases not matched to a gene: 10. This CDR3 comprises 16 residues. The germline V gene encodes CDR1 LGHNA and CDR2 YNFKEQ. CDR3 amino acids: CASSQEFVAGAGEQYF. The CDR3 nucleotides read TGTGCCAGCAGCCAAGAGTTCGTAGCGGGAGCGGGGGAGCAGTACTTC.

The chain recombines TRBV5-1 with TRBJ1-2; 9 nucleotides agree with TRBD1. The CDR3 is 14 residues long. Germline-derived CDR1 and CDR2 are SGHRS and YFSETQ. V was pared by 3 bases and J by 3 bases, with 3 bases of the junction left unmatched. Here the CDR3 reads CASSYRDRDYGYTF. The CDR3 DNA reads TGCGCCAGCAGCTACCGGGACAGGGACTATGGCTACACCTTC.

This chain joins TRBV27 and TRBJ2-7; 16 bases line up with TRBD2. Germline V CDR1 and CDR2: MNHEY, SMNVEV (reference sequence). The CDR3 totals 21 residues. V dropped 0 bases and J dropped 5; count of bases not matched to a gene: 16. In DNA, the CDR3 is TGTGCCAGCAGTTTATCGGCCCCTCCCGGGACTAGCGGGAGGGCCCCCAACGAGCAGTACTTC. As protein: CASSLSAPPGTSGRAPNEQYF.

Only one count was recorded for this clone. The rearrangement uses TRBV7-8 and TRBJ2-7, with D unresolved. CDR3 length: 13 amino acids. Germline V CDR1 and CDR2: SGHVS, FQNEAQ. V gave up 1 base and J gave up 5 bases, with 9 bases separating them. In DNA form, the CDR3 reads TGTGCCAGCAGCTTAGTAGGTAGCCACGAGCAGTACTTC. Its protein product is CASSLVGSHEQYF. The full variable domain, with the rest looked up from reference TRBV7-8 and TRBJ2-7, is GAGVSQSPRYKVAKRGQDVALRCDPISGHVSLFWYQQALGQGPEFLTYFQNEAQLDKSGLPSDRFFAERPEGSVSTLKIQRTQQEDSAVYLCASSLVGSHEQYFGPGTRLTVT.

The chain has TRBV4-1 and TRBJ2-1; 10 nucleotides line up with TRBD1. V trimming: 4 bases; J trimming: 6 bases; junction bases outside the gene matches: 9. Germline V gives CDR1 MGHRA, CDR2 YSYEKL. The CDR3 is 16 residues long. CDR3 bases: TGCGCCAGCAGCCTCGGCCGGGACAGGGGAAGCAATGAGCAGTTCTTC. Translation: CASSLGRDRGSNEQFF.

This clone was detected only once. The gene calls are TRBV5-8 and TRBJ2-7; D is perhaps TRBD2 (6 bases). The CDR3 runs 17 residues. Germline lookup yields CDR1 SGHTS and CDR2 YDEGEE. V lost 3 bases and J 2 bases, leaving 21 bases between the germline ends. The CDR3 loop reads CASSYPGVVSLPYEQYF. The CDR3 DNA reads TGTGCCAGCAGCTACCCGGGGGTGGTATCCTTACCCTACGAGCAGTACTTC.

The chain recombines TRBV14 with TRBJ2-1, with 13 bases matching TRBD2. V trimming: 7 bases; J trimming: 5 bases; junction bases outside the gene matches: 5. CDR3 length: 15 amino acids. From germline, CDR1 is SGHDN and CDR2 FVKESK. Written as DNA, the CDR3 is TGTGCCAGCAACCCACTAGCGGGAGGGAACAATGAGCAGTTCTTC. Encoded protein: CASNPLAGGNNEQFF.

The chain recombines TRBV19 with TRBJ2-1; 13 nucleotides line up with TRBD2. The CDR3 runs to 16 residues. Trimming at V came to 2 bases and at J to 8 bases, leaving 6 bases not matched to a gene. Looked up from germline, CDR1 is LNHDA and CDR2 is SQIVND (reference sequence). The CDR3 DNA is TGTGCCAGTAGTATATTTCGGACTAGCGGGAGACATGAGCAGTTCTTC. Translated: CASSIFRTSGRHEQFF. Filled out from reference TRBV19 and TRBJ2-1, the complete variable domain reads DGGITQSPKYLFRKEGQNVTLSCEQNLNHDAMYWYRQDPGQGLRLIYYSQIVNDFQKGDIAEGYSVSREKKESFPLTVTSAQKNPTAFYLCASSIFRTSGRHEQFFGPGTRLTVL.

The J gene is TRBJ1-2, the V gene TRBV7-4; tentative D call: TRBD1 (5 bases). In germline, CDR1 is SGHVT, CDR2 SQSDAQ. The ends were cut back, 1 base at V and 3 bases at J, with 15 bases in the middle. The CDR3 loop spans 16 amino acids. The CDR3: CASSLVLKGRDYGYTF. CDR3 coding DNA: TGTGCCAGCAGCTTAGTCTTAAAGGGCAGGGACTATGGCTACACCTTC.